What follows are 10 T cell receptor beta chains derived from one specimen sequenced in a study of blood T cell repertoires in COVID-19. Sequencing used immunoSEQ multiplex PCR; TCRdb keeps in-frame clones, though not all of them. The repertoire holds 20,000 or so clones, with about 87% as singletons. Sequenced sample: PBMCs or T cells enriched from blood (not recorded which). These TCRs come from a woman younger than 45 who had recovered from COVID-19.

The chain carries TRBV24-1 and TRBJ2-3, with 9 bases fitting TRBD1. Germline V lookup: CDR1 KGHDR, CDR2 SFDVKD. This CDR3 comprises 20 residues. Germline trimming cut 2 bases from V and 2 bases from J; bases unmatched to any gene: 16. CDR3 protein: CATSDWGTGIGEPHTDTQYF. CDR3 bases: TGTGCCACCAGTGATTGGGGGACAGGGATCGGAGAACCCCACACAGATACGCAGTATTTT.

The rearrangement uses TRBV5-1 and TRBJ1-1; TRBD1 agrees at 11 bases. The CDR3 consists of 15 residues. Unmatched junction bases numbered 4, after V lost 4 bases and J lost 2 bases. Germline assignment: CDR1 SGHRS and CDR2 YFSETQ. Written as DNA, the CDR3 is TGCGCCAGCAGCGAGGACAGGGGGCACAACACTGAAGCTTTCTTT. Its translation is CASSEDRGHNTEAFF.

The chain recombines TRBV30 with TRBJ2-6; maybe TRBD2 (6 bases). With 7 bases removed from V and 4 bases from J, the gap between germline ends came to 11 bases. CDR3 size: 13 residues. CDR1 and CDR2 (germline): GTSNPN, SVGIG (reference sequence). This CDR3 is CASNRGGANVLTF. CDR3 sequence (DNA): TGTGCCTCCAACCGGGGGGGGGCCAACGTCCTGACTTTC.

CDR3 sequence reads: CASSLRTSGGADTQYF. CDR3 nucleotides: TGTGCCAGCAGCTTGCGCACTAGCGGGGGGGCAGATACGCAGTATTTT. This sequence joins TRBV5-4 and TRBJ2-3, with 13 positions matching TRBD2. This CDR3 is 16 amino acids long. With V trimmed by 1 base and J by 4 bases, 3 bases remained unmatched. Germline CDR1 reads SGHNT; CDR2 reads YYREEE (reference sequence).

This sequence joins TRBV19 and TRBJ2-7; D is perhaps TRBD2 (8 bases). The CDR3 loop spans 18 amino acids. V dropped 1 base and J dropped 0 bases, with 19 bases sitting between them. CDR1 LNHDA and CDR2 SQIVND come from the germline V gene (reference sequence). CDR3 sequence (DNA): TGTGCCAGTAGTATAGCTTCGGGAGGGGGCGGAATCTCCTACGAGCAGTACTTC. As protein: CASSIASGGGGISYEQYF.

DNA for the CDR3: TGTGCCAGCAGCCAGGAGCCTAGCGGGGGGGGTGAGACCCAGTACTTC. This encodes CASSQEPSGGGETQYF. This sequence joins TRBV7-6 and TRBJ2-5, with 12 bases matching TRBD2. Germline V gives CDR1 SGHVS, CDR2 FNYEAQ. The CDR3 is made up of 16 amino acids. With V trimmed by 5 bases and J by 5 bases, 9 bases remained unmatched.

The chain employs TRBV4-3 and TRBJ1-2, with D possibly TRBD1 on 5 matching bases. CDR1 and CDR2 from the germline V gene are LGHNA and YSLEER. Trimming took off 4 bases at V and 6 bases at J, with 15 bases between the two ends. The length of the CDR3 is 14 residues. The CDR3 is CASSPVGRADGYTF. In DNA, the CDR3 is TGCGCCAGCAGCCCGGTGGGGCGTGCTGATGGCTACACCTTC.

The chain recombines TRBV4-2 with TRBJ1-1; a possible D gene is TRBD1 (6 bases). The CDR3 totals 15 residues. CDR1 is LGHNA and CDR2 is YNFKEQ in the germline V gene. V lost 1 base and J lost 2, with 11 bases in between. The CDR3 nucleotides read TGTGCCAGCAGCCAAGGGGGGCAGGTAAACACTGAAGCTTTCTTT. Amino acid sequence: CASSQGGQVNTEAFF.

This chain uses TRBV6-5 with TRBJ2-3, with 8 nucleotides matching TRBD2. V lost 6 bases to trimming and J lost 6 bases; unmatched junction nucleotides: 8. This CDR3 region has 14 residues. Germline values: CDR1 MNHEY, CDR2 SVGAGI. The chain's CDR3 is CASSFGTSLDTQYF. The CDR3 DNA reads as TGTGCCAGCAGCTTCGGGACTAGTCTTGATACGCAGTATTTT.

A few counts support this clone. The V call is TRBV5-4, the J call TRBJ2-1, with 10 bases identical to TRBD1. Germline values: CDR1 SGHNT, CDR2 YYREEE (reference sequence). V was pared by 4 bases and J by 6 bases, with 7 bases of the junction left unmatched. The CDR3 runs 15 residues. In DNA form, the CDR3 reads TGTGCCAGCAGCGCCGGGACAGGGGATTTCAATGAGCAGTTCTTC. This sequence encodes CASSAGTGDFNEQFF.